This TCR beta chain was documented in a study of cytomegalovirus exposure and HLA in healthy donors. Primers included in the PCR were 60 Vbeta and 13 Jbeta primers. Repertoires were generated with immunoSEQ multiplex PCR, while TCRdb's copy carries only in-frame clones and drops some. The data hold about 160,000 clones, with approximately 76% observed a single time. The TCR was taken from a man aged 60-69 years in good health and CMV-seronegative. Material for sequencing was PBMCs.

CDR3 protein: CASSLWTGGPGELFF. The CDR3 coding sequence is TGTGCCAGCTCACTCTGGACAGGGGGCCCCGGGGAGCTGTTTTTT. The chain is built from TRBV18 and TRBJ2-2; 11 nucleotides agree with TRBD1. V lost 4 bases to trimming and J lost 6 bases; unmatched junction nucleotides: 4. CDR3 size: 15 residues. The germline CDR1 and CDR2 sequences are KGHSH and LQKENI.